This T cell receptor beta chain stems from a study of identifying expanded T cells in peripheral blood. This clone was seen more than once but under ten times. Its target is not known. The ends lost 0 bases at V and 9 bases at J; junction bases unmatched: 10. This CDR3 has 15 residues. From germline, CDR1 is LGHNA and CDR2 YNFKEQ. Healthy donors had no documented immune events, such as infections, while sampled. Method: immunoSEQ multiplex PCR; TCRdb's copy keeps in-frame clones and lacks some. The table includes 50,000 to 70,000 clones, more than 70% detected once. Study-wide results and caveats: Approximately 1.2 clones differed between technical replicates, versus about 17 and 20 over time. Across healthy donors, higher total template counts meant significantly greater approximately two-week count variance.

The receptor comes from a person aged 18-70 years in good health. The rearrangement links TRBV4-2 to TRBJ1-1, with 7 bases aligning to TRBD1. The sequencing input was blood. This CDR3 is CASSQDRLAGGKAFF. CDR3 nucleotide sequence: TGTGCCAGCAGCCAAGATCGATTGGCAGGGGGAAAAGCTTTCTTT.